These 32 T cell receptor beta chains were sequenced from one sample in a study of blood T cell repertoires in COVID-19. Profiling relied on immunoSEQ multiplex PCR, and the TCRdb table lists in-frame clones only, not all of them. There are fewer than 50,000 clones in the sample; 87% occur only once, and more than 4.5% lies in the top ten. The sequencing input was peripheral blood. All receptors come from a man aged 60 to 75 with COVID-19, enrolled during active disease.

The gene calls are TRBV9 and TRBJ2-1, with 14 bases fitting TRBD2. Losses at the gene ends were 4 bases for V and 5 bases for J; bases not matched to a gene: 14. Germline CDR1 is SGDLS and CDR2 is YYNGEE. The CDR3 length is 19 residues. CDR3 coding DNA: TGTGCCAGCAGCCCCACCGGGACTAGCGGGAGTTACCCCCACAATGAGCAGTTCTTC. Translation: CASSPTGTSGSYPHNEQFF.

The chain joins TRBV27 to TRBJ1-1, with a weak D call TRBD1 (6 bases). This CDR3 is built from 16 residues. Germline-derived CDR1 and CDR2 are MNHEY and SMNVEV (reference sequence). The ends were cut back, 1 base at V and 6 bases at J, with 18 bases in the middle. The CDR3 coding sequence is TGTGCCAGCAGTTTATTCTCCAGGGCAGGGGTGGCTGAAGCTTTCTTT. This gives the protein CASSLFSRAGVAEAFF.

This chain uses TRBV11-2 with TRBJ1-1, with TRBD1 matching 8 bases. The germline CDR1 and CDR2 sequences are SGHAT and FQNNGV. Trimming at V came to 5 bases and at J to 4 bases, leaving 15 bases not matched to a gene. CDR3 length: 17 residues. The CDR3 sequence is CASSIDQGARGGTEAFF. CDR3 in DNA: TGTGCCAGCAGCATTGATCAGGGGGCGCGGGGAGGCACTGAAGCTTTCTTT.

This rearrangement joins TRBV2 to TRBJ1-2, with TRBD1 matching over 7 bases. Germline assignment: CDR1 SNHLY and CDR2 FYNNEI. The V segment lost 7 bases and the J segment 2 bases; nucleotides outside the gene matches: 13. This CDR3 has 16 amino acids. CDR3 sequence reads: CASTFTRQGGNYGYTF. In DNA, the CDR3 is TGTGCCAGCACCTTTACGAGACAGGGAGGCAACTATGGCTACACCTTC.

This chain's CDR3 is CAIKGRGRTGELFF. The CDR3 DNA reads as TGTGCCATCAAGGGCAGGGGGCGCACCGGGGAGCTGTTTTTT. The rearrangement uses TRBV10-3 and TRBJ2-2, with 8 positions matching TRBD1. V trimming: 7 bases; J trimming: 4 bases; junction bases outside the gene matches: 5. The CDR3 runs 14 residues. Per the germline V gene, CDR1 is ENHRY and CDR2 is SYGVKD.

This clone has only a few counts. The rearrangement links TRBV19 to TRBJ2-7; tentatively, D is TRBD2 (5 bases). Germline assignment: CDR1 LNHDA and CDR2 SQIVND (reference sequence). The CDR3 contains 13 residues. V was clipped by 3 bases and J by 1 base, with 7 bases between them. CDR3 sequence: CASSIGDSYEQYF. The CDR3 DNA sequence: TGTGCCAGTAGTATCGGGGATTCCTACGAGCAGTACTTC.

CDR3 nucleotide sequence: TGTGCCAGCAGCAAGGGGCCCGGAGCGATTCAGGGGTCACCCCTCCACTTT. This sequence encodes CASSKGPGAIQGSPLHF. The gene calls are TRBV7-6 and TRBJ1-6; D is perhaps TRBD1 (6 bases). This CDR3 has 17 amino acids. Germline V lookup: CDR1 SGHVS, CDR2 FNYEAQ. V lost 5 bases, J lost 10 bases, and 24 bases lay in between.

The chain couples TRBV6-5 to TRBJ1-1, with D tentatively TRBD1 (6 bases). Deletions cut 2 bases from V and 1 base from J, with 14 bases between. Germline CDR1 reads MNHEY; CDR2 reads SVGAGI. This CDR3 has 16 amino acids. The chain's CDR3 is CASSYPPGQKNTEAFF. In nucleotides, the CDR3 is TGTGCCAGCAGTTACCCCCCAGGACAGAAGAACACTGAAGCTTTCTTT.

CDR3 sequence: CAHSAYNEQFF. The CDR3 DNA is TGTGCCCATAGCGCCTACAATGAGCAGTTCTTC. The chain has TRBV30 and TRBJ2-1; a possible D gene is TRBD2 (5 bases). This CDR3 is 11 amino acids long. Germline assignment: CDR1 GTSNPN and CDR2 SVGIG (reference sequence). Deletions cut 8 bases from V and 2 bases from J, with 7 bases between.

V gene TRBV28 combines with J gene TRBJ1-1, with D unclear. Germline lookup yields CDR1 MDHEN and CDR2 SYDVKM. This CDR3 is built from 16 residues. V gave up 7 bases and J gave up 0 bases, with 18 bases separating them. As DNA, the CDR3 is TGTGCCAGCACCGATCGGGGAGCCTACCTGAACACTGAAGCTTTCTTT. This codes for CASTDRGAYLNTEAFF.

CDR3: CAWSVREGVNQPQHF. Here the CDR3 DNA reads TGTGCCTGGAGTGTACGAGAGGGGGTCAATCAGCCCCAGCATTTT. The V and J genes are TRBV30 and TRBJ1-5; the D gene is possibly TRBD1 (6 bases). The length of the CDR3 is 15 residues. V lost 0 bases, J lost 3 bases, and 12 bases lay in between. The germline gives CDR1 GTSNPN, CDR2 SVGIG (reference sequence).

V is TRBV3-1 (or the pseudogene TRBV3-2) and J is TRBJ1-6; possible D gene TRBD1, 5 bases. The ends were cut back, 4 bases at V and 9 bases at J, with 13 bases in the middle. Per the germline V gene, CDR1 is LGHDT and CDR2 is YNNKEL (reference sequence). The CDR3 runs 14 residues. CDR3: CASSPDTLGSPLHF. The CDR3 nucleotides are TGTGCCAGCAGCCCGGACACCCTGGGTTCACCCCTCCACTTT.

This chain uses TRBV30 with TRBJ1-2; the D gene is possibly TRBD1 (6 bases). The V gene lost 1 base and the J gene lost 13 bases, with 19 bases spanning the gap. The CDR3 is made up of 13 amino acids. CDR1 GTSNPN and CDR2 SVGIG come from the germline V gene (reference sequence). The CDR3 protein is CAWSARRGGPRTF. DNA for the CDR3: TGTGCCTGGAGTGCGAGACGGGGGGGCCCCCGCACCTTC.

The rearrangement joins TRBV11-2 to TRBJ2-7; 7 nucleotides line up with TRBD1. CDR3 length: 13 amino acids. The trim removed 1 base at V and 7 bases at J, leaving 4 bases unmatched. Germline CDR1 reads SGHAT; CDR2 reads FQNNGV. This chain's CDR3 is CASSLGQGTEQYF. CDR3 sequence (DNA): TGTGCCAGCAGCTTAGGACAGGGCACTGAGCAGTACTTC.

The chain links TRBV7-2 to TRBJ2-2; the match to TRBD2 covers 8 bases. Germline CDR1 and CDR2: SGHTA and FQGNSA. With V trimmed by 1 base and J by 6 bases, 13 bases remained unmatched. The CDR3 runs 18 residues. CDR3 sequence: CASSLGLVWTSLSGELFF. The CDR3 bases are TGTGCCAGCAGCTTAGGTCTTGTTTGGACTAGCTTGTCCGGGGAGCTGTTTTTT.

The chain uses TRBV30 and TRBJ2-1; D not certain. The length of the CDR3 is 18 residues. CDR1 is GTSNPN and CDR2 is SVGIG in the germline V gene (reference sequence). V gave up 5 bases and J gave up 0 bases, with 23 bases separating them. CDR3 protein: CAWASLRLSYFSYNEQFF. CDR3 DNA sequence: TGTGCCTGGGCAAGCCTTCGTCTATCCTACTTCTCCTACAATGAGCAGTTCTTC.

The V gene is TRBV5-4, the J gene TRBJ1-2; possibly TRBD1 for D (6 bases). Trimming removed 0 bases at V and 4 bases at J, with 13 bases between. The CDR3 is made up of 15 amino acids. Germline V gives CDR1 SGHNT, CDR2 YYREEE (reference sequence). This CDR3 is CASSLAGGQPYGYTF. The CDR3 nucleotides read TGTGCCAGCAGCTTGGCCGGAGGACAGCCCTATGGCTACACCTTC.

The chain recombines TRBV19 with TRBJ1-1, with D possibly matching TRBD1 (6 bases). Germline V CDR1 and CDR2: LNHDA, SQIVND (reference sequence). This CDR3 has 13 residues. V gave up 5 bases and J gave up 4 bases, with 11 bases separating them. The CDR3 here is CASSQGFGTEAFF. The CDR3 DNA sequence: TGTGCCAGTAGTCAGGGGTTCGGCACTGAAGCTTTCTTT.

The chain uses TRBV28 and TRBJ2-5, with D possibly being TRBD1 (5 bases). The ends were cut back, 6 bases at V and 4 bases at J, with 15 bases in the middle. Germline assignment: CDR1 MDHEN and CDR2 SYDVKM. The CDR3 loop spans 14 amino acids. The CDR3 protein is CASSSGSPGETQYF. CDR3 coding DNA: TGTGCCAGCAGCTCAGGGTCCCCGGGAGAGACCCAGTACTTC.

The rearrangement joins TRBV19 to TRBJ2-2; no clear D. Trimming removed 1 base at V and 2 bases at J, with 14 bases between. The CDR3 spans 17 residues. Germline V gene lookup returns CDR1 LNHDA and CDR2 SQIVND (reference sequence). CDR3 DNA: TGTGCCAGTAGTATAGTGGTGCGGTTAGGCAACACCGGGGAGCTGTTTTTT. This sequence encodes CASSIVVRLGNTGELFF. Variable domain in full (rest from reference TRBV19 and TRBJ2-2): DGGITQSPKYLFRKEGQNVTLSCEQNLNHDAMYWYRQDPGQGLRLIYYSQIVNDFQKGDIAEGYSVSREKKESFPLTVTSAQKNPTAFYLCASSIVVRLGNTGELFFGEGSRLTVL.

The chain joins TRBV19 to TRBJ1-5, with TRBD1 matching 9 bases. V trimming: 8 bases; J trimming: 4 bases; junction bases outside the gene matches: 15. The CDR3 consists of 17 residues. Germline V CDR1 and CDR2: LNHDA, SQIVND (reference sequence). The CDR3 sequence is CASFPGGTGSDNQPQHF. The CDR3 DNA is TGTGCCAGTTTCCCCGGGGGGACAGGGTCGGATAATCAGCCCCAGCATTTT.

This chain links TRBV20-1 with TRBJ1-1; D unclear. The germline V gene has CDR1 DFQATT and CDR2 SNEGSKA (reference sequence). CDR3 size: 10 residues. The V and J ends lost 8 bases and 4 bases respectively, with 8 bases between them. Here the CDR3 reads CSQRGTEAFF. CDR3 DNA sequence: TGCAGTCAGAGAGGCACTGAAGCTTTCTTT.

The gene calls are TRBV4-1 and TRBJ1-2; 8 bases are shared with TRBD1. Germline values: CDR1 MGHRA, CDR2 YSYEKL. Unmatched junction bases numbered 7, after V lost 4 bases and J lost 6 bases. This CDR3 is built from 14 residues. This CDR3 reads CASSLDRGRHGYTF. The CDR3 coding sequence is TGCGCCAGCAGCCTCGACAGGGGAAGGCATGGCTACACCTTC.

The chain combines TRBV28 with TRBJ1-1; TRBD1 is a possible D gene (6 bases). The CDR3 loop spans 15 amino acids. The germline V gene has CDR1 MDHEN and CDR2 SYDVKM. The germline V and J ends were trimmed by 3 bases and 3 bases, with 14 bases remaining between them. CDR3 in DNA: TGTGCCAGCAGTTTCCGGGACAACTTGGACACTGAAGCTTTCTTT. It translates to CASSFRDNLDTEAFF.

The chain links TRBV4-1 to TRBJ2-3; 9 nucleotides line up with TRBD2. J gave up 4 bases and V 4 bases, and 12 bases lay outside the gene matches. This CDR3 comprises 17 residues. Germline-derived CDR1 and CDR2 are MGHRA and YSYEKL. The CDR3 protein is CASSLLRISGGADTQYF. DNA of the CDR3: TGCGCCAGCAGCCTCCTACGGATTAGCGGGGGCGCAGATACGCAGTATTTT.

The chain employs TRBV19 and TRBJ2-3, with TRBD2 identical over 8 bases. Germline values: CDR1 LNHDA, CDR2 SQIVND (reference sequence). The CDR3 is 14 residues long. Trimming at V came to 6 bases and at J to 0 bases, leaving 2 bases not matched to a gene. The CDR3 here is CASSRGGSTDTQYF. The DNA of the CDR3 is TGTGCCAGTAGCCGGGGGGGGAGCACAGATACGCAGTATTTT.

The genes are TRBV5-1 and TRBJ2-3; 9 nucleotides align to TRBD2. Germline assignment: CDR1 SGHRS and CDR2 YFSETQ. The CDR3 contains 15 residues. Trimming took 0 bases from V and 4 from J; bases not matched to a gene: 3. As DNA, the CDR3 is TGCGCCAGCAGCTTGGTAGCGGGAGAGGCAGATACGCAGTATTTT. It specifies CASSLVAGEADTQYF.

The gene calls are TRBV5-8 and TRBJ2-5; TRBD1 is a possible D gene (6 bases). Germline V gene lookup returns CDR1 SGHTS and CDR2 YDEGEE. With 0 bases removed from V and 3 bases from J, the gap between germline ends came to 15 bases. This CDR3 contains 16 residues. The chain's CDR3 is CASSLGTLQGKETQYF. The CDR3 nucleotides read TGTGCCAGCAGCTTGGGCACCCTACAGGGAAAAGAGACCCAGTACTTC.

The V and J genes are TRBV5-1 and TRBJ1-1, with 7 bases lining up with TRBD1. CDR3 length: 14 residues. After removal of 1 base from V and 5 bases from J, the junction contained 5 bases not matched to a gene. CDR1 is SGHRS, CDR2 YFSETQ, per germline. The CDR3 bases are TGCGCCAGCAGCTTGATATCAGGGGGGACTGAAGCTTTCTTT. Protein: CASSLISGGTEAFF. Together with reference TRBV5-1 and TRBJ1-1, the CDR3 gives the full variable domain: KAGVTQTPRYLIKTRGQQVTLSCSPISGHRSVSWYQQTPGQGLQFLFEYFSETQRNKGNFPGRFSGRQFSNSRSEMNVSTLELGDSALYLCASSLISGGTEAFFGQGTRLTVV.

The chain is built from TRBV10-2 and TRBJ1-4; the D gene is possibly TRBD1 (5 bases). The CDR3 extends over 13 amino acids. Trimming took off 6 bases at V and 8 bases at J, with 13 bases between the two ends. The germline gives CDR1 WSHSY, CDR2 SAAADI. DNA of the CDR3: TGCGCCAGCAGCGAGGGACGGGGAGAAAAACTGTTTTTT. As protein: CASSEGRGEKLFF.

The rearrangement links TRBV2 to TRBJ2-7; 8 bases are a match to TRBD2. Germline V CDR1 and CDR2: SNHLY, FYNNEI. V lost 7 bases to trimming and J lost 6 bases; unmatched junction nucleotides: 11. This CDR3 is built from 14 residues. The CDR3 here is CASKTGTRDLEQYF. The CDR3 DNA reads as TGTGCCAGCAAAACCGGGACTAGGGACCTCGAGCAGTACTTC.

This chain connects TRBV11-2 to TRBJ1-1, with a tentative D call TRBD1 (5 bases). V lost 6 bases to trimming and J lost 1 base, with 21 bases between them. Germline CDR1 SGHAT, CDR2 FQNNGV. This CDR3 contains 17 residues. The DNA of the CDR3 is TGTGCCAGCAGTCTTAGTATTAGGGACTTGGCGAACACTGAAGCTTTCTTT. Residues: CASSLSIRDLANTEAFF.